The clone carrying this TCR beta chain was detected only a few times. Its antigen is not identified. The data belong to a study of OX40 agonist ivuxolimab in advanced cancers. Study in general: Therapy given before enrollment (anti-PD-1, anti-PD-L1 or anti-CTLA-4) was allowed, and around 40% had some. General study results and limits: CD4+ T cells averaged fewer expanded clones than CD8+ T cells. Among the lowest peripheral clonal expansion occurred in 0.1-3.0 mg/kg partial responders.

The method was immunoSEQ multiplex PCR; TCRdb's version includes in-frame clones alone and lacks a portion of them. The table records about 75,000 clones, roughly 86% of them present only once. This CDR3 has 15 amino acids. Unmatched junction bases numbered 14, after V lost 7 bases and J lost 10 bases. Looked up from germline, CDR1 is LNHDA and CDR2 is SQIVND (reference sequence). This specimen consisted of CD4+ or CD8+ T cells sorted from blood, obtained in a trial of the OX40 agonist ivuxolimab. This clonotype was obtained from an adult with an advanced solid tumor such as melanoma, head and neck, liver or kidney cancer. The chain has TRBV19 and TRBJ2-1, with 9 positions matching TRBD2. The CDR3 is CASTERGLAGEEQFF. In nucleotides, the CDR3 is TGTGCCAGTACCGAAAGGGGGTTAGCGGGAGAGGAGCAGTTCTTC.